Below, 20 T cell receptor beta chains from the same sample are listed, as sequenced in a study of beta chain features in type 1 diabetes. Study-level points and caveats: Within each of all four CD4+ subsets, Type 1 diabetes patients had TCRB CDR3s that were moderately but significantly shorter.

Their recognized antigens are unknown. Expressed TCRB transcripts were sequenced because the isolated RNA had all been reverse transcribed beforehand. Method: immunoSEQ multiplex PCR; TCRdb's copy keeps in-frame clones and lacks some. Of about 160,000 clones in the sample, 8% to 9.5% are singletons; the top ten hold 0.54%. Input material: central memory CD4+ T cells from blood. The receptors stem from a woman younger than 35 with type 1 diabetes.

The chain combines TRBV4-2 with TRBJ1-2, with D perhaps matching TRBD1 (5 bases). Trimming pared 4 bases from V and 2 bases from J, leaving 11 bases between. Germline values: CDR1 LGHNA, CDR2 YNFKEQ. The CDR3 length is 14 residues. In DNA form, the CDR3 reads TGTGCCAGCAGCCCCTCACAGGAGAACTATGGCTACACCTTC. Its protein is CASSPSQENYGYTF.

This clone came up a few times. This sequence joins TRBV10-3 and TRBJ1-1, with D tentatively TRBD1 (6 bases). The germline V and J ends were trimmed by 4 bases and 4 bases, with 10 bases remaining between them. The CDR3 totals 13 residues. Germline V gives CDR1 ENHRY, CDR2 SYGVKD. CDR3 region: CAISVTRGTEAFF. In nucleotides, the CDR3 is TGTGCCATCAGTGTTACCAGGGGCACTGAAGCTTTCTTT.

The rearrangement links TRBV28 to TRBJ1-2; 12 nucleotides align to TRBD1. CDR3 length: 12 amino acids. The J segment lost 8 bases and the V segment lost 10 bases, leaving 5 bases of the junction unmatched. The germline gives CDR1 MDHEN, CDR2 SYDVKM. CDR3 nucleotides: TGTGCCACCCCGGGACAGGGGGCGGGCTACACCTTC. This sequence encodes CATPGQGAGYTF.

As to this clone: At one of its ends the junction is not consistent with the germline gene, which may arise from a read error. This chain uses TRBV11-2 with TRBJ1-1, with D perhaps TRBD1 (5 bases). Germline values: CDR1 SGHAT, CDR2 FQNNGV. The CDR3 runs 11 residues. CDR3 amino acids: CASSLADIRIF. CDR3 nucleotide sequence: TGTGCCAGCAGCTTAGCGGACATAAGGATCTTT.

This chain links TRBV28 with TRBJ1-2; 8 bases are shared with TRBD1. The CDR3 contains 12 residues. The V gene's germline CDR1 is MDHEN and CDR2 SYDVKM. The junction had 7 bases not matched to a gene; V was cut back by 8 bases and J by 8 bases. This CDR3 reads CASWGQAEGYTF. The CDR3 DNA reads TGTGCCAGCTGGGGACAGGCAGAAGGCTACACCTTC.

V gene TRBV20-1 combines with J gene TRBJ2-5, with D uncertain. The CDR3 contains 11 residues. Germline lookup yields CDR1 DFQATT and CDR2 SNEGSKA (reference sequence). V was pared by 1 base and J by 5 bases, with 5 bases between. The CDR3 DNA reads TGCAGTGCTAGAGCTTCGGAGACCCAGTACTTC. Its protein product is CSARASETQYF.

This clone has only a few counts. The J gene is TRBJ1-1, the V gene TRBV19; D might be TRBD1 (6 bases). The CDR3 sequence is 16 residues long. The V gene's germline CDR1 is LNHDA and CDR2 SQIVND (reference sequence). The V and J ends lost 3 bases and 1 base respectively, with 15 bases between them. CDR3 residues: CASSIGEAQGNTEAFF. The DNA for the CDR3 is TGTGCCAGTAGTATTGGCGAGGCACAGGGGAACACTGAAGCTTTCTTT.

This clone was found many times. This chain links TRBV7-2 with TRBJ2-5; D is unresolved. The CDR3 covers 13 residues. Germline V gives CDR1 SGHTA, CDR2 FQGNSA. The V gene lost 3 bases and the J gene lost 3 bases, with 8 bases spanning the gap. The CDR3 protein is CASSLTSKETQYF. The DNA for the CDR3 is TGTGCCAGCAGCTTGACAAGTAAAGAGACCCAGTACTTC.

This clone has only a few counts. The rearrangement links TRBV29-1 to TRBJ2-5; TRBD1 agrees at 9 bases. Germline V gene sequence: CDR1 SQVTM, CDR2 ANQGSEA. V was clipped by 3 bases and J by 4 bases; unmatched bases: 9. This CDR3 has 15 residues. CDR3 amino acids: CSVDPRQGVGETQYF. The CDR3 DNA sequence: TGCAGCGTTGACCCCAGACAGGGGGTCGGAGAGACCCAGTACTTC.

In its sample, this clone was seen a few times. The chain carries TRBV4-3 and TRBJ2-1; 10 bases map to TRBD2. Germline lookup yields CDR1 LGHNA and CDR2 YSLEER. The J segment lost 6 bases and the V segment lost 1 base, leaving 0 bases of the junction unmatched. The CDR3 length is 14 residues. This chain's CDR3 is CASSQGLAGNEQFF. In DNA form, the CDR3 reads TGCGCCAGCAGCCAAGGACTAGCGGGCAATGAGCAGTTCTTC.

The J gene is TRBJ2-5, the V gene TRBV7-8; D might be TRBD1 (6 bases). CDR1 and CDR2 (germline): SGHVS, FQNEAQ. V dropped 7 bases and J dropped 1 base, with 16 bases sitting between them. The CDR3 length is 15 residues. CDR3 loop: CASTERDRPQETQYF. CDR3 coding DNA: TGTGCCAGCACCGAACGTGACAGGCCCCAAGAGACCCAGTACTTC.

This clone has a count of ten or more. V and J are TRBV7-2 and TRBJ1-1; a possible D gene is TRBD1 (6 bases). Trimming took off 5 bases at V and 0 bases at J, with 10 bases between the two ends. Germline lookup yields CDR1 SGHTA and CDR2 FQGNSA. CDR3 size: 14 residues. The chain's CDR3 is CASSPTGLNTEAFF. The DNA of the CDR3 is TGTGCCAGCAGCCCCACAGGGTTGAACACTGAAGCTTTCTTT.

CDR3 residues: CASTPAGLNTGELFF. The CDR3 coding sequence is TGTGCCAGCACCCCCGCAGGGTTGAACACCGGGGAGCTGTTTTTT. The V call is TRBV27, the J call TRBJ2-2; a possible D gene is TRBD1 (5 bases). V was shortened by 7 bases and J by 1 base, with 13 bases between the two germline ends. This CDR3 is 15 amino acids long. CDR1 is MNHEY and CDR2 is SMNVEV in the germline V gene (reference sequence).

This clone was counted only a few times. The chain couples TRBV13 to TRBJ1-1, with unresolved D. This CDR3 region has 13 residues. Germline CDR1 is PRHDT and CDR2 is FYEKMQ (reference sequence). The ends were cut back, 1 base at V and 9 bases at J, with 12 bases in the middle. CDR3 in DNA: TGTGCCAGCAGCTTAGAGGAGCGCTCCAAAGCTTTCTTT. This codes for CASSLEERSKAFF.

The table lists this clone with a count of one. The rearrangement links TRBV7-2 to TRBJ2-1; D is perhaps TRBD2 (5 bases). The V and J ends lost 3 bases and 8 bases respectively, with 17 bases between them. CDR1 is SGHTA, CDR2 FQGNSA, per germline. The CDR3 covers 15 residues. The CDR3 loop is CASSFYLEGIDEQFF. CDR3 DNA: TGTGCCAGCAGCTTCTACCTTGAGGGTATCGATGAGCAGTTCTTC.

The rearrangement uses TRBV25-1 and TRBJ2-2, with TRBD1 matching over 7 bases. The CDR3 has 16 residues. Germline V gene lookup returns CDR1 MGHDK and CDR2 SYGVNS. The J segment lost 0 bases and the V segment lost 6 bases, leaving 7 bases of the junction unmatched. CDR3 sequence (DNA): TGTGCCAGCAGACCGAACAGGGGCGCGAACACCGGGGAGCTGTTTTTT. Translated: CASRPNRGANTGELFF.

There are a few counts of this clone. J is TRBJ2-7 and V is TRBV7-2; TRBD2 aligns across 12 bases. Germline assignment: CDR1 SGHTA and CDR2 FQGNSA. Trimming took 5 bases from V and 6 from J; bases not matched to a gene: 5. The CDR3 contains 14 residues. CDR3 coding DNA: TGTGCCAGCAGCCGGACTAGCGGGACTGGCGAGCAGTACTTC. This sequence encodes CASSRTSGTGEQYF.

Only a few counts were recorded for this clone. For the CDR3, the DNA is TGCGCCAGCAGCCAACGCCGAGAGACCGGGGAGCTGTTTTTT. Protein sequence: CASSQRRETGELFF. The V gene is TRBV4-3, the J gene TRBJ2-2; D is undetermined. Germline V lookup: CDR1 LGHNA, CDR2 YSLEER. Trimming removed 2 bases from V and 5 bases from J, with 9 bases in between. This CDR3 is 14 amino acids long.

This clone was seen a few times. The chain couples TRBV28 to TRBJ2-1; the D gene is possibly TRBD1 (5 bases). Per the germline V gene, CDR1 is MDHEN and CDR2 is SYDVKM. The V end lost 6 bases, the J end lost 14 bases, and 17 bases lay between the germline ends. This CDR3 comprises 12 residues. The CDR3 sequence: CASRLSQGREFF. CDR3 sequence (DNA): TGTGCCAGCAGGCTCAGCCAGGGAAGGGAGTTCTTC.

The gene calls are TRBV5-1 and TRBJ1-2; D unresolved. The length of the CDR3 is 14 residues. V was cut by 2 bases and J by 7 bases, with 15 bases left in between. Per the germline V gene, CDR1 is SGHRS and CDR2 is YFSETQ. The CDR3, as DNA: TGCGCCAGCAGCTTTAATGGGGAGAAGAGTGGCTACACCTTC. Its protein is CASSFNGEKSGYTF. Variable domain in full (rest from reference TRBV5-1 and TRBJ1-2): KAGVTQTPRYLIKTRGQQVTLSCSPISGHRSVSWYQQTPGQGLQFLFEYFSETQRNKGNFPGRFSGRQFSNSRSEMNVSTLELGDSALYLCASSFNGEKSGYTFGSGTRLTVV.